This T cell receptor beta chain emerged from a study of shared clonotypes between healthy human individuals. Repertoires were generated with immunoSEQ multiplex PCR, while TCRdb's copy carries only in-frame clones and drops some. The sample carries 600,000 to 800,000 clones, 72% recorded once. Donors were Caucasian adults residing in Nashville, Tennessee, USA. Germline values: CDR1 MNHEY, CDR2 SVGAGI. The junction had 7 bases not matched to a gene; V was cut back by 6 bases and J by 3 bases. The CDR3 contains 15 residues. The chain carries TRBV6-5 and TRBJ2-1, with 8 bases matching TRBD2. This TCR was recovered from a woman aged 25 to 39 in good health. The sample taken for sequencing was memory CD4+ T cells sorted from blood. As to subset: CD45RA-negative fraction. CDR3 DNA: TGTGCCAGCAGCCGAGGGACTAGTCTCTACAATGAGCAGTTCTTC. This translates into CASSRGTSLYNEQFF.